Each of the 10 T cell receptor beta chains below was sequenced from the same sample in a study of T cells in Graves' hyperthyroidism and ophthalmopathy. Amplification of TCR beta CDR3 regions used RNA as the template. The primer set for the first-round RT-PCR of the TCR CDR3 was HTBI. Using its own MiXCR run on the multiplex PCR reads, TCRdb lists one record per CDR3 protein. The sample holds about 480,000 distinct CDR3 sequences, approximately 23% seen once. Sequencing was done on a sample of blood. All receptors come from a woman in her seventies with Graves' ophthalmopathy.

The J gene is TRBJ1-2, the V gene TRBV20-1; a weak D match, TRBD1 (6 bases). The CDR3 runs 12 residues. The V and J ends lost 7 bases and 3 bases respectively, with 12 bases between them. Per the germline V gene, CDR1 is DFQATT and CDR2 is SNEGSKA (reference sequence). CDR3: CSVRGAYYGYTF. The CDR3 DNA reads as TGCAGTGTGAGGGGGGCGTACTATGGCTACACCTTC.

This sequence joins TRBV7-2 and TRBJ2-1; no clear D gene. Germline V gene lookup returns CDR1 SGHTA and CDR2 FQGNSA. Trimming pared 5 bases from V and 0 bases from J, leaving 11 bases between. The CDR3 consists of 15 residues. The chain's CDR3 is CASSITTSSYNEQFF. CDR3 in DNA: TGTGCCAGCAGCATTACTACGAGCTCCTACAATGAGCAGTTCTTC. The whole variable domain, remainder taken from reference TRBV7-2 and TRBJ2-1, is GAGVSQSPSNKVTEKGKDVELRCDPISGHTALYWYRQSLGQGLEFLIYFQGNSAPDKSGLPSDRFSAERTGGSVSTLTIQRTQQEDSAVYLCASSITTSSYNEQFFGPGTRLTVL.

The chain is built from TRBV18 and TRBJ1-1, with a weak D call TRBD1 (5 bases). Trimming took 5 bases from V and 4 from J, leaving 11 bases between them. The germline gives CDR1 KGHSH, CDR2 LQKENI. This CDR3 has 13 amino acids. The CDR3 loop is CASSRGMSTEAFF. DNA of the CDR3: TGTGCCAGCTCAAGGGGCATGAGCACTGAAGCTTTCTTT.

There are many counts of this clonotype. J is TRBJ1-1 and V is TRBV11-3; 9 positions agree with TRBD1. V trimming: 5 bases; J trimming: 1 base; junction bases outside the gene matches: 2. CDR3 length: 14 amino acids. CDR1 is SGHNT and CDR2 is YENEEA in the germline V gene. The CDR3 DNA follows: TGTGCCAGCAGCCACAGGGGGCAGAACACTGAAGCTTTCTTT. It codes for CASSHRGQNTEAFF.

The chain is built from TRBV30 and TRBJ2-3, with 7 positions matching TRBD1. This CDR3 region has 13 residues. After removal of 5 bases from V and 3 bases from J, the junction contained 5 bases not matched to a gene. Germline loops: CDR1 GTSNPN, CDR2 SVGIG (reference sequence). CDR3 coding DNA: TGTGCCTGGGACCCAGGGGGAACAGATACGCAGTATTTT. Translating it yields CAWDPGGTDTQYF.

This clonotype was detected ten times or more. V usage is TRBV11-2 and J usage is TRBJ2-3; D is unclear. Trimming pared 1 base from V and 11 bases from J, leaving 10 bases between. Germline assignment: CDR1 SGHAT and CDR2 FQNNGV. The CDR3 has 12 amino acids. In DNA, the CDR3 is TGTGCCAGCAGCTTAGCCGATGGGGAGCAGTATTTT. The encoded protein is CASSLADGEQYF.

The chain has TRBV3-1 and TRBJ2-6, with D perhaps matching TRBD2 (5 bases). Trimming pared 3 bases from V and 2 bases from J, leaving 11 bases between. The length of the CDR3 is 16 residues. The germline gives CDR1 LGHDT, CDR2 YNNKEL (reference sequence). DNA of the CDR3: TGTGCCAGCAGCCATGGACCGCGGGCTGGGGCCAACGTCCTGACTTTC. As protein: CASSHGPRAGANVLTF.

The sample holds a few counts of this clonotype. The chain joins TRBV27 to TRBJ2-7; TRBD2 matches 9 bases. Germline assignment: CDR1 MNHEY and CDR2 SMNVEV (reference sequence). The CDR3 extends over 15 amino acids. V gave up 2 bases and J gave up 4 bases; unmatched junction bases: 6. The CDR3 protein is CASSLGLASGYEQYF. In DNA, the CDR3 is TGTGCCAGCAGTTTAGGACTAGCGTCTGGGTACGAGCAGTACTTC.

This clonotype was seen at least ten times. The V gene is TRBV15, the J gene TRBJ1-4, with D possibly TRBD1 on 6 matching bases. V lost 0 bases, J lost 3 bases, and 11 bases lay in between. Germline CDR1 is LNHNV and CDR2 is YYDKDF (reference sequence). The CDR3 consists of 16 residues. CDR3 protein: CATSRDIAGANEKLFF. The CDR3 coding sequence is TGTGCCACCAGCAGAGATATCGCAGGGGCTAATGAAAAACTGTTTTTT.

The gene calls are TRBV7-8 and TRBJ1-4, with D hard to call. V was shortened by 4 bases and J by 7 bases, with 19 bases between the two germline ends. Germline CDR1 reads SGHVS; CDR2 reads FQNEAQ. This CDR3 region has 16 residues. CDR3 sequence: CASSSRRSGRGEKLFF. DNA of the CDR3: TGTGCCAGCAGCTCTAGACGCTCGGGTCGGGGTGAAAAACTGTTTTTT. Using reference TRBV7-8 and TRBJ1-4 for the parts outside the CDR3, the full variable domain is GAGVSQSPRYKVAKRGQDVALRCDPISGHVSLFWYQQALGQGPEFLTYFQNEAQLDKSGLPSDRFFAERPEGSVSTLKIQRTQQEDSAVYLCASSSRRSGRGEKLFFGSGTQLSVL.